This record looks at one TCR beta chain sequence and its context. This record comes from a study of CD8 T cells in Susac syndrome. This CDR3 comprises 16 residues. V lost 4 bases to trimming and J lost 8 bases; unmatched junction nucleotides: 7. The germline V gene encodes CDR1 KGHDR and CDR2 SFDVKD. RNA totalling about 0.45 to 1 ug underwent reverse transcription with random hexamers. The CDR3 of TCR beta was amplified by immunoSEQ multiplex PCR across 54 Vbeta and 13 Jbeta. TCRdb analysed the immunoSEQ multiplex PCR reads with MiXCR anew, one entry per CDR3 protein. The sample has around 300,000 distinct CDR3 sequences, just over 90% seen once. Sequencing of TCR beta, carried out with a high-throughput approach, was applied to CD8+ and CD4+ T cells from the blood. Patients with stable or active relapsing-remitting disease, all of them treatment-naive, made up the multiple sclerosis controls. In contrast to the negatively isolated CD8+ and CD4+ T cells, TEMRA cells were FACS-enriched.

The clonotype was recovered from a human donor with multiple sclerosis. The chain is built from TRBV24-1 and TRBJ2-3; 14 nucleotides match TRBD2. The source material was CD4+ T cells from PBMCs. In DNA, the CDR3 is TGTGCCACCAGTGACCCGGGACTAGCGGGAGACGGTACGCAGTATTTT. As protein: CATSDPGLAGDGTQYF.